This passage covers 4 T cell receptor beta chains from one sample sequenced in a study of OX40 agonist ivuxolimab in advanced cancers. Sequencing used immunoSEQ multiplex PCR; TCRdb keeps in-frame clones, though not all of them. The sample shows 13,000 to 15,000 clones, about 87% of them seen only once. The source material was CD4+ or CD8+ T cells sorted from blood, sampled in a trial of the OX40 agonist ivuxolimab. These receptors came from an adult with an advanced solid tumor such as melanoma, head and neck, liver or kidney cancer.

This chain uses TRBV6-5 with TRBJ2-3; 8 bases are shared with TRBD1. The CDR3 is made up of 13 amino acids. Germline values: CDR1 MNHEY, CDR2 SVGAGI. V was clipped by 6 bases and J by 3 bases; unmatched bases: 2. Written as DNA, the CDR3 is TGTGCCAGCAGCAGGGGGCTTACAGATACGCAGTATTTT. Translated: CASSRGLTDTQYF.

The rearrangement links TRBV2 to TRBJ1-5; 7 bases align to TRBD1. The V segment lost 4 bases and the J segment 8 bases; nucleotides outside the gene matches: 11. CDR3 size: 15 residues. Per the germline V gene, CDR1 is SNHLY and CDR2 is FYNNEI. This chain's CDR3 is CASSARQGSWEPQHF. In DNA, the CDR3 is TGTGCCAGCAGTGCCAGACAGGGCTCCTGGGAGCCCCAGCATTTT.

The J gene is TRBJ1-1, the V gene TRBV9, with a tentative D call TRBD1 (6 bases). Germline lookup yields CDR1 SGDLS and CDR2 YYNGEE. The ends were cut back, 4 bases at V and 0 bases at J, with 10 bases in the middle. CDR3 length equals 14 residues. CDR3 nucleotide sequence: TGTGCCAGCAGCCCACAGGGACTGAACACTGAAGCTTTCTTT. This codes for CASSPQGLNTEAFF. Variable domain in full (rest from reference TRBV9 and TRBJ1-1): DSGVTQTPKHLITATGQRVTLRCSPRSGDLSVYWYQQSLDQGLQFLIQYYNGEERAKGNILERFSAQQFPDLHSELNLSSLELGDSALYFCASSPQGLNTEAFFGQGTRLTVV.

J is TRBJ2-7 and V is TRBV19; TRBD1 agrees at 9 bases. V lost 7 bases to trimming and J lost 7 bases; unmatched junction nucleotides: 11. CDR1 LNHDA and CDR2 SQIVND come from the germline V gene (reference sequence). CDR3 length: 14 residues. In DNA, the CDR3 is TGTGCCAGTACCACCGGGACAGGGTCGGCGGAGCAGTACTTC. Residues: CASTTGTGSAEQYF.